This T cell receptor beta chain was sequenced during a study of T-cell reconstitution after alpha-beta-depleted transplantation in children. This clonotype was detected a few times. Researchers prepared the TCRbeta library using unique molecular identifiers, the study reports. MiXCR was run by TCRdb on the PCR reads, yielding one entry per CDR3 protein. The table lists fewer than 400,000 distinct CDR3 sequences, around 21% of them singletons, with over 3.5% in the top ten. V lost 0 bases, J lost 11 bases, and 16 bases lay in between. Germline CDR1 reads LNHNV; CDR2 reads YYDKDF (reference sequence). This CDR3 spans 15 amino acids.

V is TRBV15 and J is TRBJ1-4, with unresolved D. Sample: PBMCs from the stem cell graft donor, taken from the stem cell graft. The TCR originated in a human donor who donated a stem cell graft to a child with acute myeloid leukemia. The CDR3 sequence: CATSRDPVKSGKLFF. The CDR3 DNA reads as TGTGCCACCAGCAGAGATCCGGTTAAGTCTGGGAAACTGTTTTTT. Drawing the rest from reference TRBV15 and TRBJ1-4, the complete variable domain is DAMVIQNPRYQVTQFGKPVTLSCSQTLNHNVMYWYQQKSSQAPKLLFHYYDKDFNNEADTPDNFQSRRPNTSFCFLDIRSPGLGDTAMYLCATSRDPVKSGKLFFGSGTQLSVL.